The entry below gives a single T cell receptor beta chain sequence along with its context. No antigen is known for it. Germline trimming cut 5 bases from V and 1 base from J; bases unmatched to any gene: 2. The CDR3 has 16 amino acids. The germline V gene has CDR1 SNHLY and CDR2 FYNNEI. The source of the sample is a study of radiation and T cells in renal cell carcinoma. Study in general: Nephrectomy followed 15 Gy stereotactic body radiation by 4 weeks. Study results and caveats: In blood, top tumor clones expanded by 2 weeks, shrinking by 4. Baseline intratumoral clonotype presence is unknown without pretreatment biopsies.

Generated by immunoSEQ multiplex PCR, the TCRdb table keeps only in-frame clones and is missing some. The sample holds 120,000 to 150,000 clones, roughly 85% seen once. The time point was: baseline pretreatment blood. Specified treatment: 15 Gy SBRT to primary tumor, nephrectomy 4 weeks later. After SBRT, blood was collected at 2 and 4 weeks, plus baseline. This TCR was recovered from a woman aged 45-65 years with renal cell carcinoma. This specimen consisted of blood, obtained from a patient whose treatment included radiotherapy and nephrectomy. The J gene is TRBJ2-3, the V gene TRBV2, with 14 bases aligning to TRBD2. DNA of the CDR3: TGTGCCAGCAGTCCGGGACTAGCGGGGGGCACAGATACGCAGTATTTT. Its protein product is CASSPGLAGGTDTQYF.